A single sample is the source of the 24 T cell receptor beta chains below, sequenced in a study of metastatic and nonmetastatic thyroid tumors. There were no patients who had received any treatment before thyroid surgery. TCRdb redid the clone calls on the PCR reads using MiXCR. The data contain 10,000 to 15,000 clones, 26% of them singletons. The sequenced sample consisted of tumor tissue. The source of these receptors is a female donor with papillary thyroid cancer or a benign thyroid nodule (not recorded which). Some clones in this sample may be carry-over from other donors' samples.

The rearrangement joins TRBV7-8 to TRBJ1-3, with unresolved D. CDR3 length: 13 amino acids. Trimming left V 2 bases short and J 6 bases short, with 8 bases between. Germline-derived CDR1 and CDR2 are SGHVS and FQNEAQ. CDR3 amino acids: CASSLLSQNTIYF. The CDR3 region has the DNA TGTGCCAGCAGCTTATTGTCTCAAAACACCATATATTTT.

The V and J genes are TRBV2 and TRBJ2-2; D is perhaps TRBD1 (5 bases). Trimming shortened V by 4 bases and J by 1 base, and 16 bases separated the two germline ends. Germline V gene sequence: CDR1 SNHLY, CDR2 FYNNEI. The length of the CDR3 is 17 residues. CDR3: CASSGLGQAQNTGELFF. CDR3 nucleotides: TGTGCCAGCAGTGGGCTGGGGCAAGCTCAGAACACCGGGGAGCTGTTTTTT.

The V gene is TRBV4-1, the J gene TRBJ2-2; weak D call: TRBD2 (6 bases). This CDR3 contains 16 residues. V lost 3 bases to trimming and J lost 0 bases, with 11 bases between them. Germline V gene data show CDR1 as MGHRA and CDR2 as YSYEKL. CDR3 DNA sequence: TGCGCCAGCAGCCAGGAGGGCAGACCGAACACCGGGGAGCTGTTTTTT. It encodes CASSQEGRPNTGELFF.

For this clone: This could be a read error, since a much larger clone is one nucleotide away. The CDR3 bases are TGTGCCGCGAAAGTAGGGGCAAGGGCAGATACGCAGTATTTT. It codes for CAAKVGARADTQYF. The chain recombines TRBV6-1 with TRBJ2-3; possibly TRBD1 for D (5 bases). The CDR3 runs to 14 residues. Deletions cut 11 bases from V and 4 bases from J, with 19 bases between. Germline V CDR1 and CDR2: MNHNS, SASEGT.

This clone has a count of ten or more. The chain links TRBV2 to TRBJ1-1, with 7 bases fitting TRBD1. Trimming took 7 bases from V and 1 from J; bases not matched to a gene: 3. This CDR3 spans 13 amino acids. CDR1 and CDR2 from the germline V gene are SNHLY and FYNNEI. The CDR3 DNA is TGTGCCAGCACGGGACAGAGGAACACTGAAGCTTTCTTT. This encodes CASTGQRNTEAFF.

V gene TRBV28 combines with J gene TRBJ2-5, with TRBD2 matching over 10 bases. This CDR3 has 15 residues. V was clipped by 6 bases and J by 4 bases; unmatched bases: 8. Germline CDR1 and CDR2: MDHEN and SYDVKM. The CDR3 DNA is TGTGCCAGCAGCCAGCAGCGGGGGGGTCGAGAGACCCAGTACTTC. Translating it yields CASSQQRGGRETQYF.

The V call is TRBV6-2 or TRBV6-3, the J call TRBJ1-5, with TRBD1 matching 8 bases. The V gene's germline CDR1 is MNHEY and CDR2 SVGEGT. The CDR3 has 16 residues. V lost 6 bases, J lost 10 bases, and 17 bases stayed unmatched. The chain's CDR3 is CASRSKRTGTLHPQHF. In DNA form, the CDR3 reads TGTGCCAGCAGATCAAAACGGACAGGGACCCTCCATCCCCAGCATTTT.

In its sample, this clone was seen many times. The V call is TRBV5-4, the J call TRBJ2-2; no clear D. CDR3 length: 15 amino acids. V gave up 1 base and J gave up 0 bases, with 7 bases separating them. Looked up from germline, CDR1 is SGHNT and CDR2 is YYREEE (reference sequence). The CDR3 spells CASSLPPANTGELFF. The CDR3 region has the DNA TGTGCCAGCAGCTTGCCCCCCGCGAACACCGGGGAGCTGTTTTTT.

The V call is TRBV20-1, the J call TRBJ1-2; 7 nucleotides line up with TRBD1. This CDR3 has 17 amino acids. The J segment lost 5 bases and the V segment lost 4 bases, leaving 19 bases of the junction unmatched. Germline CDR1 and CDR2: DFQATT and SNEGSKA (reference sequence). The CDR3 sequence is CSAITGGPGTVPYGYTF. CDR3 coding DNA: TGCAGTGCTATTACGGGTGGCCCCGGGACAGTGCCTTATGGCTACACCTTC.

This clone was seen ten or more times. The chain employs TRBV20-1 and TRBJ1-2; possible D gene TRBD1, 6 bases. Between the trimmed V and J ends, which lost 3 bases and 8 bases, there was a span of 10 bases. Germline V gene lookup returns CDR1 DFQATT and CDR2 SNEGSKA (reference sequence). CDR3 length equals 11 residues. CDR3 amino acids: CSARRGAGYTF. The DNA for the CDR3 is TGCAGTGCTAGGCGGGGGGCGGGCTACACCTTC.

Concerning this clone itself: The germline gene is not matched at one end of the junction; a read error may be the cause. CDR3 coding DNA: TGTGCCATCATCGGGGCGCCGAACACTGAAGCCTTCTTT. The encoded protein is CAIIGAPNTEAFF. The chain has TRBV6-1 and TRBJ1-1; perhaps TRBD1 as D (5 bases). This CDR3 has 13 residues. Germline V lookup: CDR1 MNHNS, CDR2 SASEGT.

Ten or more counts support this clone. J is TRBJ1-1 and V is TRBV7-3; unclear D gene. The CDR3 contains 15 residues. Germline loops: CDR1 SGHTA, CDR2 FQGTGA. V lost 0 bases and J lost 3, with 11 bases in between. The CDR3 protein is CASSLTGIGDTEAFF. CDR3 nucleotide sequence: TGTGCCAGCAGCTTAACGGGAATTGGGGACACTGAAGCTTTCTTT.

The sample holds many counts of this clone. A much larger clone is a single base away; this may be a read error. Other nucleotide sequences from this sample produce the same CDR3. The V call is TRBV19, the J call TRBJ1-1; D is undetermined. CDR3 length: 14 amino acids. Germline V CDR1 and CDR2: LNHDA, SQIVND (reference sequence). CDR3 nucleotide sequence: TGTGCCAGTAGTATCCCCGGACTGAACACTGAGGCTTTCTTT. This sequence encodes CASSIPGLNTEAFF. Supplemented by reference TRBV19 and TRBJ1-1, the full variable domain reads DGGITQSPKYLFRKEGQNVTLSCEQNLNHDAMYWYRQDPGQGLRLIYYSQIVNDFQKGDIAEGYSVSREKKESFPLTVTSAQKNPTAFYLCASSIPGLNTEAFFGQGTRLTVV.

This clone showed up many times. The genes are TRBV9 and TRBJ2-5, with D maybe TRBD1 (5 bases). CDR3 length: 14 residues. Deletions cut 0 bases from V and 1 base from J, with 7 bases between. Per germline, CDR1 SGDLS and CDR2 YYNGEE. DNA of the CDR3: TGTGCCAGCAGCGTAGGGCAGGGCCAAGAGACCCAGTACTTC. Residues: CASSVGQGQETQYF.

This clone was picked up many times. The V call is TRBV5-1, the J call TRBJ2-1; 7 nucleotides align to TRBD2. CDR1 SGHRS and CDR2 YFSETQ come from the germline V gene. This CDR3 is 15 amino acids long. The V segment lost 5 bases and the J segment 0 bases; nucleotides outside the gene matches: 5. CDR3 nucleotide sequence: TGCGCCAGCAGGGACACTAGCGTCTCCTACAATGAGCAGTTCTTC. It is translated as CASRDTSVSYNEQFF.

This clone was counted a few times. The chain links TRBV6-5 to TRBJ1-6; TRBD1 aligns across 8 bases. Looked up from germline, CDR1 is MNHEY and CDR2 is SVGAGI. The CDR3 is 15 residues long. V dropped 0 bases and J dropped 13; count of bases not matched to a gene: 8. CDR3 amino acids: CASSYSPGTGNPLHF. In DNA, the CDR3 is TGTGCCAGCAGTTACTCCCCCGGGACAGGCAATCCCCTCCACTTT.

The chain has TRBV28 and TRBJ1-6, with D maybe TRBD1 (6 bases). The V gene's germline CDR1 is MDHEN and CDR2 SYDVKM. The V gene lost 6 bases and the J gene lost 5 bases, with 17 bases spanning the gap. The length of the CDR3 is 16 residues. CDR3 coding DNA: TGTGCCAGCAGAGGGACACAGGGTACGGATAATTCACCCCTCCACTTT. It codes for CASRGTQGTDNSPLHF.

In its sample, this clone was seen many times. This chain uses TRBV5-1 with TRBJ2-6; D unclear. V shed 10 bases and J shed 5 bases, with 28 bases lying between them. This CDR3 spans 18 amino acids. Germline-derived CDR1 and CDR2 are SGHRS and YFSETQ. The CDR3 sequence: CAPQKPTYIMVRANVLTF. In DNA form, the CDR3 reads TGCGCCCCGCAAAAGCCGACGTATATAATGGTAAGGGCCAACGTCCTGACTTTC.

This clone is deemed medium-sized. The chain joins TRBV10-2 to TRBJ1-3, with a weak D call TRBD1 (6 bases). V dropped 0 bases and J dropped 8 bases, with 14 bases sitting between them. The CDR3 runs to 15 residues. The germline V gene encodes CDR1 WSHSY and CDR2 SAAADI. The CDR3 loop is CASSESAGEWYTIYF. The CDR3 DNA is TGCGCCAGCAGTGAGTCGGCAGGGGAATGGTACACCATATATTTT.

The sample holds a few counts of this clone. A much larger clone lies one base from this, so it may be a read error. This sequence joins TRBV5-1 and TRBJ2-1, with 7 bases lining up with TRBD2. The CDR3 contains 15 residues. Germline values: CDR1 SGHRS, CDR2 YFSETQ. This chain's CDR3 is CASSLAVWSYNEQLF. CDR3 nucleotide sequence: TGCGCCAGCAGCCTAGCGGTCTGGTCCTACAATGAGCAGCTCTTC.

Concerning this clone: At one end, the junction sequence differs from germline, possibly due to a read error. The genes are TRBV5-1 and TRBJ1-1; TRBD1 is a possible D gene (6 bases). The CDR3 contains 15 residues. Germline lookup yields CDR1 SGHRS and CDR2 YFSETQ. CDR3 residues: CASSLGHGSYTEAFF. In DNA, the CDR3 is TGCGCCAGCAGCCTGGGACATGGGTCGTACACCGAAGCTTTCTTT.

The V and J genes are TRBV28 and TRBJ1-2; unclear D gene. The CDR3 totals 12 residues. Germline V gives CDR1 MDHEN, CDR2 SYDVKM. Trimming left V 3 bases short and J 0 bases short, with 2 bases between. CDR3 region: CASSLTNYGYTF. The CDR3 bases are TGTGCCAGCAGTTTGACTAACTATGGCTACACCTTC.

At least ten counts were recorded for this clone. The chain uses TRBV5-4 and TRBJ2-7, with 7 bases fitting TRBD1. Germline lookup yields CDR1 SGHNT and CDR2 YYREEE (reference sequence). CDR3 length: 13 amino acids. J lost 6 bases, V lost 3 bases, and 6 bases had no gene match. The CDR3 sequence: CASSSRQGPEQYF. The CDR3 nucleotides are TGTGCCAGCAGCTCCAGACAGGGTCCCGAGCAGTACTTC. Looking up the rest from reference TRBV5-4 and TRBJ2-7 gives the full variable domain: ETGVTQSPTHLIKTRGQQVTLRCSSQSGHNTVSWYQQALGQGPQFIFQYYREEENGRGNFPPRFSGLQFPNYSSELNVNALELDDSALYLCASSSRQGPEQYFGPGTRLTVT.

At least ten counts were recorded for this clone. CDR3: CSVEGRKGPRSEAFF. In nucleotides, the CDR3 is TGCAGCGTTGAAGGACGTAAGGGGCCGCGAAGTGAAGCTTTCTTT. The rearrangement uses TRBV29-1 and TRBJ1-1; D perhaps matches TRBD1 (5 bases). Looked up from germline, CDR1 is SQVTM and CDR2 is ANQGSEA. V was cut by 1 base and J by 7 bases, with 19 bases left in between. CDR3 length: 15 residues. Filled out from reference TRBV29-1 and TRBJ1-1, the complete variable domain reads SAVISQKPSRDICQRGTSLTIQCQVDSQVTMMFWYRQQPGQSLTLIATANQGSEATYESGFVIDKFPISRPNLTFSTLTVSNMSPEDSSIYLCSVEGRKGPRSEAFFGQGTRLTVV.